The entry below gives a single T cell receptor (beta chain) sequence along with its context. The antigen it binds to is not known. Base qualities are missing; no much larger clone stands one base away. The germline V gene encodes CDR1 SSHAT and CDR2 FNYEAQ (reference sequence). Measured from the cysteine to the phenylalanine, the CDR3 is 13 residues long. Only CDR3 DNA is held: 39 bases, read in frame from base 1. V is clipped by 1 base and J by 4 bases, and the sequence between their germline boundaries is 8 bases long. This sample is drawn from a study of blood T cell repertoires in COVID-19 (dated by TCRdb to about 2020). For the wider study: Samples covering the acute and convalescent phases of COVID-19 were provided by collaborators in the United States, Italy and Spain. The material from the prospective study consisted of cDNA or gDNA derived from T cells, B-cell-depleted T cells, or PBMCs. Subjects who had been exposed to COVID-19, were actively infected with it, or had recovered from it provided the deeply sampled blood TCRbeta repertoires that made up the dataset. The repertoires were made available in a free public database intended to serve as a resource for research on the immune response to SARS-CoV-2. The samples were drawn from two sources: the first 160 participants of the ongoing ImmuneRACE study, and 950 to 1,500 subjects contributed by 6 global collaborators. Nearly every sample came with metadata listing a de-identified subject ID, COVID-19 status, age in years and sex. Where available, HLA class I and class II types were taken from metadata supplied by the sample provider and were not determined by assay-based typing.

TCRbeta CDR3 regions were amplified from genomic DNA using the immunoSEQ Assay, a bias-controlled multiplex PCR. On the authors' methods: The number of nucleated cells in each sample was estimated by amplification of reference gene primers within the assay. To quantify the absolute abundance of each unique TCRbeta CDR3 rearrangement, sequence reads were collapsed and filtered. Productive Simpson clonality was computed per sample as the square root of Simpson's diversity index over productive rearrangements. TCRdb stores this immuneACCESS table with in-frame sequences only. Part of the clones is absent; in the studies checked, under half of the shortfall reflects unresolved V genes, and no reason is known for the rest. V and J calls and clone size are given by that table; D and trimming were obtained from the DNA. This sample comprises 130,000 to 150,000 clones, roughly 89% of them detected only once. Clones ranked in the top ten supply more than 5% of the sample.

General conclusions and limits of the study: The amount of clinical and demographic metadata varied by source and participant and was provided uncurated.

In the prospective study, participants were about 18 to 89 years old, resided in about two dozen geographic areas of the United States, and were enrolled through a virtual design. In the prospective study, participants were assigned to cohorts based on the clinical history participants reported in a screening survey and a study questionnaire. Exposed participants had been in contact, within 2 weeks of entering the study, with a person who had a PCR-confirmed or clinician-diagnosed case of COVID-19. In the prospective study, mobile phlebotomists collected whole blood, serum and a nasopharyngeal or oropharyngeal swab from each participant. Additional blood draws and questionnaires over an approximately two-month period could optionally be provided by prospective study participants. Before DNA extraction, prospective study blood samples were shipped either frozen or at room temperature.

The sample comprised PBMCs or T cells enriched from blood (not recorded which). Recombination connected TRBV7-7 to TRBJ2-7; 6 matching bases give a weak D call of TRBD1. The origin of this receptor is a woman in her forties or fifties who had been exposed to COVID-19. The nucleotide sequence reads as follows: TGTGCCAGCAGCTTAGGGACAGAATACGAGCAGTACTTC. Its amino acids are CASSLGTEYEQYF.